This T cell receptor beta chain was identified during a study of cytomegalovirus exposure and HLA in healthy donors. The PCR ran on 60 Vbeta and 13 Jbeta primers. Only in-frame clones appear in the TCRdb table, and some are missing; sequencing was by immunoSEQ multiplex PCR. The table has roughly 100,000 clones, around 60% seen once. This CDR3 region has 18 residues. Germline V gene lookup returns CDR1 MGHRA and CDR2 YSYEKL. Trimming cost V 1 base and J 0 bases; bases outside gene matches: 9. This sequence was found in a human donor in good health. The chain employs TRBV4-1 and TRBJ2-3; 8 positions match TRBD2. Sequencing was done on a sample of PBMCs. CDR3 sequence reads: CASSQGGWASGSTDTQYF. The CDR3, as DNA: TGCGCCAGCAGCCAAGGCGGTTGGGCTAGCGGGAGCACAGATACGCAGTATTTT.